These T cell receptor beta chains were read from a single sample in a study of T-cell memory formation after mild COVID-19. Using its own MiXCR run on the 5' RACE reads, TCRdb lists one record per CDR3 protein. The table lists about 60,000 distinct CDR3 sequences, less than 15% of them singletons. The source material was PBMCs or a T cell subset sorted from them (not recorded which). The receptor source for this set is a man aged 18 to 35 who had mild COVID-19 (a few samples of this study predate the infection). Cell type and time point are not known. Both conserved end residues are trimmed from each CDR3. Fields, in order: V gene, J gene, CDR3 protein.

V gene: TRBV6-5; J gene: TRBJ1-1; CDR3 protein: ASRPARNTPGTEAF
V gene: TRBV20-1; J gene: TRBJ1-6; CDR3 protein: SALTVGISDSPLH
V gene: TRBV5-4; J gene: TRBJ1-2; CDR3 protein: ASSAGTGYGYT
V gene: TRBV4-2; J gene: TRBJ2-5; CDR3 protein: ASSGGGLEGAETQY
V gene: TRBV7-2; J gene: TRBJ2-5; CDR3 protein: ASSLGGRGWTETQY
V gene: TRBV5-5; J gene: TRBJ1-2; CDR3 protein: ASSLALGNYGYT
V gene: TRBV7-2; J gene: TRBJ2-3; CDR3 protein: ASSLSRPNTDTQY
V gene: TRBV10-3; J gene: TRBJ1-1; CDR3 protein: AISAPRGTGNTEAF
V gene: TRBV27; J gene: TRBJ1-1; CDR3 protein: ASSPHFQGADTEAF
V gene: TRBV19; J gene: TRBJ2-1; CDR3 protein: ASGGRVDNEQF
V gene: TRBV7-9; J gene: TRBJ2-3; CDR3 protein: ASSPRQGALYTQY
V gene: TRBV4-3; J gene: TRBJ2-1; CDR3 protein: ASSHTYPGSSYNEQF
V gene: TRBV5-1; J gene: TRBJ2-6; CDR3 protein: ASSLGPGVGLANVLT
V gene: TRBV5-1; J gene: TRBJ2-3; CDR3 protein: ASSLFTGPDTQY
V gene: TRBV6-2/TRBV6-3; J gene: TRBJ1-5; CDR3 protein: ASTYWGDQPQH
V gene: TRBV29-1; J gene: TRBJ2-3; CDR3 protein: SVRLAGETDTQY
V gene: TRBV6-5; J gene: TRBJ2-5; CDR3 protein: ASSSRTGIGSETQY
V gene: TRBV20-1; J gene: TRBJ2-7; CDR3 protein: SARGEDQTYEQY
V gene: TRBV5-1; J gene: TRBJ2-5; CDR3 protein: ASSPEAGHVGETQY
V gene: TRBV29-1; J gene: TRBJ1-1; CDR3 protein: SASGREDTEAF